These T cell receptor beta chains were read from a single sample in a study of blood T cell repertoires in COVID-19. Data came from immunoSEQ multiplex PCR; TCRdb stores just in-frame clones and leaves some out. The sample carries roughly 170,000 clones, roughly 84% recorded once. Material: PBMCs or T cells enriched from blood (not recorded which). These receptors all stem from a man aged 60-69 years who had recovered from COVID-19. Each CDR3 is given with its conserved first and last residue. D genes are given only for firm matches. Clone size is not always given. Where it is, it says once, few, many or a class for expanded clones.

clone_size	j_call	d_call	v_call	cdr3_aa	cdr3_nt
NA	TRBJ1-2	NA	TRBV24-1	CATSDHREGGYTF	TGTGCCACCAGTGATCACAGGGAGGGCGGCTACACCTTC
NA	TRBJ2-1	TRBD2	TRBV5-1	CASSTGLAGDYNEQFF	TGCGCCAGCAGCACGGGACTAGCGGGAGACTACAATGAGCAGTTCTTC
NA	TRBJ2-1	NA	TRBV3-1/TRBV3-2	CASSQGDWAHYDNEQFF	TGTGCCAGCAGCCAAGGGGACTGGGCCCATTATGACAATGAGCAGTTCTTC
NA	TRBJ1-6	TRBD1	TRBV13	CASNERAGGRHNSPLHF	TGTGCCAGCAACGAAAGAGCAGGGGGTCGCCATAATTCACCCCTCCACTTT
NA	TRBJ2-5	TRBD2	TRBV25-1	CASSGSDRGGGGETQYF	TGTGCCAGCAGTGGCTCCGACCGGGGGGGCGGTGGAGAGACCCAGTACTTC
NA	TRBJ1-2	TRBD1	TRBV3-1/TRBV3-2	CASSRQGDYGYTF	TGTGCCAGCAGCCGACAGGGCGACTATGGCTACACCTTC
NA	TRBJ2-5	NA	TRBV29-1	CSVVRGGATETQYF	TGCAGCGTTGTAAGGGGGGGGGCCACAGAGACCCAGTACTTC
few	TRBJ2-5	TRBD1	TRBV19	CASSVGQTREAQYF	TGTGCCAGTAGTGTGGGACAGACAAGAGAGGCCCAGTACTTC
NA	TRBJ2-7	TRBD2	TRBV27	CASSDIGTRRYEQYF	TGTGCCAGCAGTGATATAGGGACTAGGAGGTACGAGCAGTACTTC
NA	TRBJ2-7	TRBD2	TRBV11-3	CASSLGLGTSGSYEQYF	TGTGCCAGCAGCTTAGGTCTGGGGACTAGCGGGAGTTACGAGCAGTACTTC
once	TRBJ1-5	NA	TRBV28	CASRPRLSGQPQHF	TGTGCCAGCAGGCCAAGACTGAGCGGGCAGCCCCAGCATTTT
NA	TRBJ1-2	NA	TRBV5-1	CASAEGHTKNYGYTF	TGCGCCAGCGCAGAGGGACACACGAAGAACTATGGCTACACCTTC
NA	TRBJ2-7	NA	TRBV29-1	CSVRTVGLLGEQYF	TGCAGCGTGAGGACAGTGGGCCTGTTGGGAGAGCAGTACTTC
NA	TRBJ1-3	TRBD1	TRBV29-1	CSVQGQGLGNTIYF	TGCAGCGTGCAGGGACAGGGACTCGGAAACACCATATATTTT
once	TRBJ2-2	TRBD1	TRBV7-7	CASSRRTGNTGELFF	TGTGCTAGCTCTAGACGGACAGGGAACACCGGGGAGCTGTTTTTT
NA	TRBJ2-3	NA	TRBV2	CASSEASRLTDTQYF	TGTGCCAGCAGTGAAGCTTCCAGGCTCACAGATACGCAGTATTTT
NA	TRBJ1-2	NA	TRBV19	CASSIGGDRYGYTF	TGTGCCAGTAGTATAGGCGGGGACCGCTATGGCTACACCTTC
NA	TRBJ1-2	TRBD1	TRBV5-1	CASSSGTGAFYGYTF	TGCGCCAGCAGCTCAGGGACAGGGGCCTTCTATGGCTACACCTTC
NA	TRBJ2-7	NA	TRBV5-6	CASSRQAYEQYF	TGTGCCAGCAGCCGACAGGCCTACGAGCAGTACTTC
NA	TRBJ2-3	NA	TRBV12-3/TRBV12-4	CASSLKPAREYF	TGTGCCAGCAGTTTAAAGCCCGCCAGGGAGTATTTT
NA	TRBJ1-6	TRBD1	TRBV27	CASSQTGSPLHF	TGTGCCAGCAGTCAGACAGGGTCACCCCTCCACTTT
once	TRBJ1-2	NA	TRBV10-3	CATREGDYGYTF	TGTGCCACAAGAGAGGGGGACTATGGCTACACCTTC
NA	TRBJ2-2	TRBD1	TRBV9	CASSVGGTGGTGELFF	TGTGCCAGCAGCGTAGGAGGGACAGGGGGAACCGGGGAGCTGTTTTTT
few	TRBJ2-7	TRBD1	TRBV5-5	CASSWDSLTSYEQYF	TGTGCCAGCAGCTGGGACAGTCTAACGTCCTACGAGCAGTACTTC
few	TRBJ1-3	TRBD1	TRBV11-2	CASSAPTGFGNTIYF	TGTGCCAGCAGCGCCCCGACAGGGTTTGGAAACACCATATATTTT
once	TRBJ2-3	TRBD2	TRBV27	CASSLSGRALAGGHLDTQYF	TGTGCCAGCAGTTTATCCGGGCGGGCCCTAGCGGGAGGGCATTTAGATACGCAGTATTTT